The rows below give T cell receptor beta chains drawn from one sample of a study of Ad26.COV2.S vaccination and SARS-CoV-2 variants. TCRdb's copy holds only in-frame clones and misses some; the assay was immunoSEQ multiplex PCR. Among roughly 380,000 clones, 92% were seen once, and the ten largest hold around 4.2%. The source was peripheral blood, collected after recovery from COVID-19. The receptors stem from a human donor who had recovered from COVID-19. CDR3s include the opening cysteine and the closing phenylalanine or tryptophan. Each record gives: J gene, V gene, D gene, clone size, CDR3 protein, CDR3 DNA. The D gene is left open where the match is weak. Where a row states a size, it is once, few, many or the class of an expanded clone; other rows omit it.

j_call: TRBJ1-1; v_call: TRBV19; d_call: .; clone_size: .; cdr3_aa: CASSIAGAGTEAFF; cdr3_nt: TGTGCCAGTAGTATAGCGGGGGCCGGAACTGAAGCTTTCTTT
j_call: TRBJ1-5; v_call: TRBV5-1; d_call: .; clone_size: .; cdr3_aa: CASSQRGAPYNGGNQPQHF; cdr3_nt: TGCGCCAGCAGCCAACGGGGGGCTCCTTATAACGGCGGTAATCAGCCCCAGCATTTT
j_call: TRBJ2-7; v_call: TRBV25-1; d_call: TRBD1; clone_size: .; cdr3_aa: CASSLPRTGHFSYEQYF; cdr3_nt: TGTGCCAGCAGTCTACCGCGGACAGGGCACTTCTCCTACGAGCAGTACTTC
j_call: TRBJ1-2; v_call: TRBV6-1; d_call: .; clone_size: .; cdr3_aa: CASSDPRNSRDGYTF; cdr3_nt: TGTGCCAGCAGTGATCCTCGGAACTCAAGGGATGGCTACACCTTC
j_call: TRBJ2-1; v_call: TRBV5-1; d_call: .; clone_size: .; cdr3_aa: CASSLVGGPYNEQFF; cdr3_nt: TGCGCCAGCAGCTTGGTCGGGGGGCCGTACAATGAGCAGTTCTTC
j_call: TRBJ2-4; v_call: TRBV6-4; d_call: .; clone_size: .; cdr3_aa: CASSDSQAQPEVLAKNIQYF; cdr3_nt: TGTGCCAGCAGTGACTCTCAGGCACAGCCAGAGGTTTTAGCCAAAAACATTCAGTACTTC
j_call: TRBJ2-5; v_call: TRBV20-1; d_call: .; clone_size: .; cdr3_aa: CSASDGGLSETQYF; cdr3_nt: TGCAGTGCTAGTGACGGGGGGCTCTCGGAGACCCAGTACTTC
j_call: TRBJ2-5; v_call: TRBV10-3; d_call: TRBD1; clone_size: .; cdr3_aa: CAIRSDRVYQETQYF; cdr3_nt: TGTGCCATCAGGAGCGACAGGGTATACCAAGAGACCCAGTACTTC
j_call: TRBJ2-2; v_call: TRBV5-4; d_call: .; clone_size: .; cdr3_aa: CASSLGTLPNTGELFF; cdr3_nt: TGTGCCAGCAGCTTGGGTACTTTACCGAACACCGGGGAGCTGTTTTTT
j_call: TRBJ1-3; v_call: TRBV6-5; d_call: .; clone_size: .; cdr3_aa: CASSYSPGAGNTIYF; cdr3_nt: TGTGCCAGCAGTTACTCCCCGGGGGCGGGAAACACCATATATTTT
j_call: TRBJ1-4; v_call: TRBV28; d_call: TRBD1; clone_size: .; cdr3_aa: CASSPDRGSEKLFF; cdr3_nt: TGTGCCAGCAGTCCCGACAGGGGCAGTGAAAAACTGTTTTTT
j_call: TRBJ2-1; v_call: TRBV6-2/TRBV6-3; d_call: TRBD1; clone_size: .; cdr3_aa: CASSYSTGTGPRPFYNEQFF; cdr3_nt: TGTGCCAGCAGTTACTCGACCGGGACAGGGCCCCGTCCCTTCTACAATGAGCAGTTCTTC
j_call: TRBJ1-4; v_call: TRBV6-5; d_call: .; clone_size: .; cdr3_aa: CASSYGGEKLFF; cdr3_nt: TGTGCCAGCAGTTACGGGGGGGAAAAACTGTTTTTT
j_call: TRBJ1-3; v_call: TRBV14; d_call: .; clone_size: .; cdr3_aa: CASSPIQGSGNTIYF; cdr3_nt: TGTGCCAGCAGCCCGATACAGGGCTCTGGAAACACCATATATTTT
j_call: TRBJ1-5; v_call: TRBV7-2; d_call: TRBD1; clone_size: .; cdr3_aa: CASSLVGQGIDQPQHF; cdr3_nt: TGTGCCAGCAGCTTAGTGGGACAGGGAATTGATCAGCCCCAGCATTTT
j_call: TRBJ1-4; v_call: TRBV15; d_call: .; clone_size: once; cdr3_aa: CATSRVPGGEKLFF; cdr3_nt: TGTGCCACCAGCAGAGTACCCGGTGGGGAAAAACTGTTTTTT
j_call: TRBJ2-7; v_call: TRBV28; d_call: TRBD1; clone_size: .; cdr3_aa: CASSLQGATYEQYF; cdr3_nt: TGTGCCAGCAGTTTACAGGGGGCTACCTACGAGCAGTACTTC
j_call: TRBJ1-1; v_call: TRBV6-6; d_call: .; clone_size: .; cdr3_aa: CASSRPLNTEAFF; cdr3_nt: TGTGCCAGCAGCCGTCCTCTAAACACTGAAGCTTTCTTT
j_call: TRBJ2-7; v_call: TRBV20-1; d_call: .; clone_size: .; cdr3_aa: CSASFIHAGVKEQYF; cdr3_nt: TGCAGTGCTAGTTTTATTCACGCAGGGGTTAAAGAGCAGTACTTC
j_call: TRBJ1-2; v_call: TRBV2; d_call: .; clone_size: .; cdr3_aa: CASSEGEHYGYTF; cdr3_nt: TGTGCCAGCAGTGAGGGTGAGCACTATGGCTACACCTTC
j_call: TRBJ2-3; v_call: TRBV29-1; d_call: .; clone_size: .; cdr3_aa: CSVGGHGVNTDTQYF; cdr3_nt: TGCAGCGTTGGGGGGCATGGGGTTAACACAGATACGCAGTATTTT
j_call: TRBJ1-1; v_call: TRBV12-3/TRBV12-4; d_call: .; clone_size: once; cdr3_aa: CASRFQGNTEAFF; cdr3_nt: TGTGCCAGCAGATTTCAGGGGAACACTGAAGCTTTCTTT
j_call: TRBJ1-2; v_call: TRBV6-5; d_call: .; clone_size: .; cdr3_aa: CASSYSIRDLGGYTF; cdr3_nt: TGTGCCAGCAGTTACTCGATACGGGATTTGGGAGGCTACACCTTC
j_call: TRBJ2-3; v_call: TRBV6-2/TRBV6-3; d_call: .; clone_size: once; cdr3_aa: CASSYEEVSTDTQYF; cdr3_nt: TGTGCCAGCAGTTATGAGGAGGTTAGCACAGATACGCAGTATTTT
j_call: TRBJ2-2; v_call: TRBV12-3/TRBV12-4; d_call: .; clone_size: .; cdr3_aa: CASSLNTGELFF; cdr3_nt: TGTGCCAGCAGTTTGAACACCGGGGAGCTGTTTTTT
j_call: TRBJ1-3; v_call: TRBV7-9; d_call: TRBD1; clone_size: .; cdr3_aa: CASSLGTGLPNTIYF; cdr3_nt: TGTGCCAGCAGCTTAGGGACAGGGTTACCAAACACCATATATTTT
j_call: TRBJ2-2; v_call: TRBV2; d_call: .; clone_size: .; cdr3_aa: CASSWGRNTGELFF; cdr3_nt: TGTGCCAGCAGTTGGGGCAGGAACACCGGGGAGCTGTTTTTT
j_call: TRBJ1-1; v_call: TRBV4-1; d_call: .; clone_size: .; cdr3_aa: CASSQDKGSNTEAFF; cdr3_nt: TGCGCCAGCAGCCAAGATAAGGGGTCGAACACTGAAGCTTTCTTT
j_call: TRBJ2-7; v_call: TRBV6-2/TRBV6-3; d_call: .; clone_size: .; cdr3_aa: CASSYGRTYEQYF; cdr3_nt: TGTGCCAGCAGTTACGGGAGGACCTACGAGCAGTACTTC
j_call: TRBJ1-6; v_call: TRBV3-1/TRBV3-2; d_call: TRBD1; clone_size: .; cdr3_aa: CASSQEGPGQSNSPLHF; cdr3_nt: TGTGCCAGCAGCCAAGAGGGACCGGGACAGTCGAATTCACCCCTCCACTTT
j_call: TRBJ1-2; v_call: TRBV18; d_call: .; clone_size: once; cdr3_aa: CASDRNNYGYTF; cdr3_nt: TGTGCCAGCGACCGTAATAACTATGGCTACACCTTC
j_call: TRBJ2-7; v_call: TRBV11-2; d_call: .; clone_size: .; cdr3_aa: CASSLVRGGEEQYF; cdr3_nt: TGTGCCAGCAGCTTAGTTCGCGGGGGCGAAGAGCAGTACTTC
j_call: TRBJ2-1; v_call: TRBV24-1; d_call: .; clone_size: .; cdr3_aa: CATSEREEQFF; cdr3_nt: TGTGCCACCAGTGAAAGGGAAGAGCAGTTCTTC
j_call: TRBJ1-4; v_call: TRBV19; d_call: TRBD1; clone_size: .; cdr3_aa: CASEGAGGRTNEKLFF; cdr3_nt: TGTGCCAGTGAGGGGGCAGGGGGGAGGACTAATGAAAAACTGTTTTTT
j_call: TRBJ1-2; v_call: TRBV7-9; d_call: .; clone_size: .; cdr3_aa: CASSLGARAYGYTF; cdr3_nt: TGTGCCAGCAGCTTAGGAGCCAGGGCCTATGGCTACACCTTC
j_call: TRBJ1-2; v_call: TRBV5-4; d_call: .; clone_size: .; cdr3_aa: CASSHQEGAYGYTF; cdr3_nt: TGTGCCAGCAGCCATCAAGAGGGAGCCTATGGCTACACCTTC